This passage covers 29 T cell receptor beta chains from one sample sequenced in a study of identical twins. From the 5' RACE reads, TCRdb called clonotypes with MiXCR, one entry per CDR3 protein. Of about 1.7 million distinct CDR3 sequences in the sample, about 31% are singletons; the top ten hold under 0.35%. The specimen sequenced was cord blood. The receptors derive from a newborn girl in good health.

This clonotype was picked up one time. This is likely an artifact of a read error, given a far larger clone one base away. This chain joins TRBV7-2 and TRBJ2-4; D remains ambiguous. Matching the DNA end better, TRBJ2-7 makes the J call doubtful. The CDR3 totals 12 residues. Germline values: CDR1 SGHTA, CDR2 FQGNSA. CDR3 residues: CACSLGIYEQYF. The CDR3 region has the DNA TGTGCCTGCAGCTTAGGCATCTACGAGCAGTACTTC.

There are a few counts of this clonotype. This chain links TRBV20-1 with TRBJ1-4, with D possibly matching TRBD1 (5 bases). From germline, CDR1 is DFQATT and CDR2 SNEGSKA (reference sequence). Trimming removed 0 bases at V and 2 bases at J, with 10 bases between. CDR3 length: 15 residues. The CDR3 DNA sequence: TGCAGTGCTAGAGAGAGTAGGGGCACTAATGAAAAACTGTTTTTT. Amino acid sequence: CSARESRGTNEKLFF.

This chain connects TRBV7-2 to TRBJ2-5; 8 bases match TRBD2. Germline V lookup: CDR1 SGHTA, CDR2 FQGNSA. V was clipped by 0 bases and J by 5 bases; unmatched bases: 11. The CDR3 runs 17 residues. This CDR3 is CASSLAPTGLGRETQYF. As DNA, the CDR3 is TGTGCCAGCAGCTTAGCCCCCACGGGACTAGGGAGGGAGACCCAGTACTTC.

This clonotype came up a few times. The chain employs TRBV6-5 and TRBJ2-1; 8 bases agree with TRBD2. The CDR3 length is 17 residues. Trimming took 0 bases from V and 0 from J; bases not matched to a gene: 4. Germline CDR1 is MNHEY and CDR2 is SVGAGI. For the CDR3, the DNA is TGTGCCAGCAGTTACTCGGCAAGCGGGAGCTCCTACAATGAGCAGTTCTTC. It yields the protein CASSYSASGSSYNEQFF.

The rearrangement links TRBV20-1 to TRBJ1-2; D is possibly TRBD1 (6 bases). The CDR3 extends over 12 amino acids. V was shortened by 3 bases and J by 4 bases, with 9 bases between the two germline ends. Germline CDR1 and CDR2: DFQATT and SNEGSKA (reference sequence). The CDR3 sequence: CSARRQAYGYTF. CDR3 bases: TGCAGTGCTAGGAGACAGGCCTATGGCTACACCTTC.

Turning to this clonotype: One end of the junction fails to match germline, which may point to a read error. The V call is TRBV5-1, the J call TRBJ2-5; D unresolved. This CDR3 comprises 14 residues. Germline loops: CDR1 SGHRS, CDR2 YFSETQ. The CDR3 bases are TGCGCCAGCAGCTTGGAAACTGGGCAAGAGACCCGGTACTTC. Amino acids: CASSLETGQETRYF.

The chain carries TRBV11-2 and TRBJ1-2; D unresolved. The CDR3 has 14 amino acids. Trimming took off 1 base at V and 6 bases at J, with 12 bases between the two ends. Germline V CDR1 and CDR2: SGHAT, FQNNGV. The CDR3 DNA is TGTGCCAGCAGCTTAGTTGGCGGGTCCAATGGCTACACCTTC. It specifies CASSLVGGSNGYTF.

This sequence joins TRBV10-3 and TRBJ2-1; D remains unclear. Germline values: CDR1 ENHRY, CDR2 SYGVKD. V lost 4 bases and J 8 bases, leaving 24 bases between the germline ends. This CDR3 is built from 17 residues. CDR3 protein: CAISGNSISQWSHEQFF. CDR3 bases: TGTGCCATCAGTGGAAATAGCATTTCCCAATGGTCCCATGAGCAGTTCTTC.

This clonotype appeared a few times. V usage is TRBV11-2 and J usage is TRBJ2-3, with D uncertain. The CDR3 extends over 15 amino acids. CDR1 is SGHAT, CDR2 FQNNGV, per germline. Trimming left V 4 bases short and J 0 bases short, with 11 bases between. CDR3 DNA: TGTGCCAGCAGCTCCGCCCTCTGGAGCACAGATACGCAGTATTTT. It is translated as CASSSALWSTDTQYF.

This clonotype was observed a handful of times. This chain connects TRBV3-1 to TRBJ1-1; D not certain. Germline CDR1 LGHDT, CDR2 YNNKEL (reference sequence). The CDR3 length is 15 residues. V was pared by 2 bases and J by 1 base, with 11 bases between. The chain's CDR3 is CASSQNRDGNTEAFF. The CDR3 nucleotides read TGTGCCAGCAGCCAAAACCGAGACGGGAACACTGAAGCTTTCTTT. The complete variable domain, with remaining parts taken from reference TRBV3-1 and TRBJ1-1, reads DTAVSQTPKYLVTQMGNDKSIKCEQNLGHDTMYWYKQDSKKFLKIMFSYNNKELIINETVPNRFSPKSPDKAHLNLHINSLELGDSAVYFCASSQNRDGNTEAFFGQGTRLTVV.

The chain is built from TRBV30 and TRBJ1-6, with D hard to call. The CDR3 has 15 amino acids. Germline CDR1 reads GTSNPN; CDR2 reads SVGIG (reference sequence). V was trimmed by 5 bases and J by 6 bases, leaving 17 bases between them. The CDR3 spells CAWRTGQGPNSPLHF. In nucleotides, the CDR3 is TGTGCCTGGCGCACTGGGCAAGGGCCTAATTCACCCCTCCACTTT.

This clonotype was found a few times. The chain couples TRBV25-1 to TRBJ1-4; a possible D gene is TRBD1 (5 bases). The germline CDR1 and CDR2 sequences are MGHDK and SYGVNS. V was trimmed by 7 bases and J by 8 bases, leaving 14 bases between them. This CDR3 has 13 amino acids. CDR3 region: CASKNSGVEKLFF. In nucleotides, the CDR3 is TGTGCCAGCAAAAACTCGGGGGTGGAAAAACTGTTTTTT.

The chain has TRBV6-5 and TRBJ1-1; D might be TRBD1 (6 bases). The V gene lost 0 bases and the J gene lost 7 bases, with 15 bases spanning the gap. The CDR3 loop spans 15 amino acids. In germline, CDR1 is MNHEY, CDR2 SVGAGI. The CDR3: CASSYSKRGPVEAFF. CDR3 sequence (DNA): TGTGCCAGCAGTTACTCGAAGCGGGGGCCCGTTGAAGCTTTCTTT.

This clonotype has only a few counts. The CDR3, as DNA: TGCAGTGCTAGACCACCTCTCCAGCGGGGGGTCACAGATACGCAGTATTTT. It specifies CSARPPLQRGVTDTQYF. The chain carries TRBV20-1 and TRBJ2-3; TRBD2 matches at 9 bases. In germline, CDR1 is DFQATT, CDR2 SNEGSKA (reference sequence). The CDR3 contains 17 residues. Trimming removed 2 bases from V and 2 bases from J; junction bases left unmatched: 11.

In DNA, the CDR3 is TGCGCCAGCAGCTCGCTAGCGGGGGGTTACAAAGCTTCGGAGACCCAGTACTTC. Translation: CASSSLAGGYKASETQYF. The V gene is TRBV5-1, the J gene TRBJ2-5, with 11 positions matching TRBD2. Germline assignment: CDR1 SGHRS and CDR2 YFSETQ. V gave up 3 bases and J gave up 5 bases; unmatched junction bases: 15. The CDR3 spans 18 residues.

This clonotype was picked up a small number of times. This chain uses TRBV18 with TRBJ2-2; 14 nucleotides agree with TRBD2. The ends lost 4 bases at V and 1 base at J; junction bases unmatched: 5. The CDR3 has 18 residues. Germline CDR1 and CDR2: KGHSH and LQKENI. For the CDR3, the DNA is TGTGCCAGCTCACAGGGACTAGCGGGAGTCATGAACACCGGGGAGCTGTTTTTT. This translates into CASSQGLAGVMNTGELFF.

The chain joins TRBV29-1 to TRBJ2-1, with D hard to call. CDR3 length: 12 residues. The V gene's germline CDR1 is SQVTM and CDR2 ANQGSEA. V lost 7 bases, J lost 10 bases, and 17 bases lay in between. For the CDR3, the DNA is TGCAGCGCCTCCGCCTCTCCCTACGAGCAGTTCTTC. As protein: CSASASPYEQFF.

This clonotype has more than one count but fewer than ten. The V call is TRBV30, the J call TRBJ2-7; a weak D match, TRBD1 (5 bases). Per germline, CDR1 GTSNPN and CDR2 SVGIG (reference sequence). V was pared by 0 bases and J by 0 bases, with 9 bases between. The CDR3 contains 14 residues. The CDR3 bases are TGTGCCTGGAGTGTTGGTGACAGCTCCTACGAGCAGTACTTC. This codes for CAWSVGDSSYEQYF. The whole variable domain, remainder taken from reference TRBV30 and TRBJ2-7, is SQTIHQWPATLVQPVGSPLSLECTVEGTSNPNLYWYRQAAGRGLQLLFYSVGIGQISSEVPQNLSASRPQDRQFILSSKKLLLSDSGFYLCAWSVGDSSYEQYFGPGTRLTVT.

This clonotype appeared a single time. A junction end diverges from the germline sequence, so it may reflect a read error. V usage is TRBV27 and J usage is TRBJ2-3; TRBD2 aligns across 7 bases. This CDR3 is built from 19 residues. Germline-derived CDR1 and CDR2 are MNHEY and SMNVEV (reference sequence). Here the CDR3 DNA reads TGTGCCGGCAGTTTGGTGAGGCTAGCGGCCTCCCTTAGCACAGATACGCAGTATTTT. Residues: CAGSLVRLAASLSTDTQYF.

V is TRBV3-1 and J is TRBJ2-2; 8 bases match TRBD2. This CDR3 has 19 amino acids. V lost 1 base to trimming and J lost 4 bases; unmatched junction nucleotides: 14. The V gene's germline CDR1 is LGHDT and CDR2 YNNKEL (reference sequence). Here the CDR3 DNA reads TGTGCCAGCAGCCAAGCATCTGTGAGGTTAGCGGGGCTCACCGGGGAGCTGTTTTTT. Protein sequence: CASSQASVRLAGLTGELFF. The full variable domain, rest sourced from reference TRBV3-1 and TRBJ2-2, is DTAVSQTPKYLVTQMGNDKSIKCEQNLGHDTMYWYKQDSKKFLKIMFSYNNKELIINETVPNRFSPKSPDKAHLNLHINSLELGDSAVYFCASSQASVRLAGLTGELFFGEGSRLTVL.

This clonotype was observed at least ten times. V usage is TRBV27 and J usage is TRBJ2-5; perhaps TRBD1 as D (6 bases). This CDR3 contains 14 residues. Germline CDR1 reads MNHEY; CDR2 reads SMNVEV (reference sequence). Deletions cut 2 bases from V and 4 bases from J, with 11 bases between. The CDR3 DNA sequence: TGTGCCAGCAGTTTAGACAGGATAGGAGAGACCCAGTACTTC. Encoded protein: CASSLDRIGETQYF.

The chain carries TRBV10-3 and TRBJ2-4; 7 bases match TRBD2. V was pared by 0 bases and J by 13 bases, with 15 bases of the junction left unmatched. The CDR3 covers 16 residues. Germline loops: CDR1 ENHRY, CDR2 SYGVKD. This CDR3 reads CAISESALAVMGEQYF. The CDR3 bases are TGTGCCATCAGTGAGTCGGCTCTAGCGGTTATGGGTGAGCAGTACTTC.

This clonotype was detected a few times. The CDR3: CSAPLAGASTDTQYF. CDR3 sequence (DNA): TGCAGTGCCCCACTAGCGGGGGCTAGCACAGATACGCAGTATTTT. V is TRBV20-1 and J is TRBJ2-3; TRBD2 aligns across 11 bases. J lost 0 bases, V lost 6 bases, and 5 bases had no gene match. The CDR3 extends over 15 amino acids. Germline CDR1 DFQATT, CDR2 SNEGSKA (reference sequence).

This clonotype was counted only a few times. The J gene is TRBJ1-4, the V gene TRBV5-1; D is unresolved. V lost 3 bases and J lost 2, with 8 bases in between. Germline V CDR1 and CDR2: SGHRS, YFSETQ. The CDR3 contains 14 residues. DNA of the CDR3: TGCGCCAGCAGCTCACAGTCGACTAATGAAAAACTGTTTTTT. Amino acids: CASSSQSTNEKLFF. The full variable domain, its missing parts supplied by reference TRBV5-1 and TRBJ1-4, is KAGVTQTPRYLIKTRGQQVTLSCSPISGHRSVSWYQQTPGQGLQFLFEYFSETQRNKGNFPGRFSGRQFSNSRSEMNVSTLELGDSALYLCASSSQSTNEKLFFGSGTQLSVL.

V is TRBV21-1 and J is TRBJ2-7; TRBD2 is the table's D call and was not checked against the DNA. TRBV21-1 is a pseudogene. The CDR3 loop spans 17 amino acids. The CDR3 region is CASSERWRLAGPYERYF. The CDR3 DNA follows: TGTGCCAGCAGCGAAAGGTGGAGACTAGCGGGACCCTACGAGCGGTACTTC.

This clonotype was observed at least ten times. This sequence joins TRBV29-1 and TRBJ2-1, with D perhaps matching TRBD2 (5 bases). The germline gives CDR1 SQVTM, CDR2 ANQGSEA. The CDR3 loop spans 16 amino acids. V lost 7 bases and J 4 bases, leaving 23 bases between the germline ends. In nucleotides, the CDR3 is TGCAGCGCTGTCATCCGGACTCCCAACCCATACAATGAGCAGTTCTTC. Protein product: CSAVIRTPNPYNEQFF.

The chain combines TRBV12-3 or TRBV12-4 with TRBJ1-1; no firm D call. This CDR3 region has 12 residues. V lost 1 base, J lost 11 bases, and 11 bases lay in between. The CDR3 loop reads CASSLELAGAFF. For the CDR3, the DNA is TGTGCCAGCAGTTTAGAGCTAGCGGGGGCTTTCTTT.

The chain employs TRBV24-1 and TRBJ1-1; 10 bases line up with TRBD1. Trimming took 0 bases from V and 1 from J; bases not matched to a gene: 1. From germline, CDR1 is KGHDR and CDR2 SFDVKD. This CDR3 is 16 amino acids long. CDR3 nucleotide sequence: TGTGCCACCAGTGATTTGCGGACAGGGGGGAACACTGAAGCTTTCTTT. It encodes CATSDLRTGGNTEAFF.

This chain uses TRBV20-1 with TRBJ2-7; 7 nucleotides align to TRBD2. This CDR3 is built from 14 residues. Germline V gene data show CDR1 as DFQATT and CDR2 as SNEGSKA (reference sequence). V shed 6 bases, J shed 4 bases, and the junction held 12 bases outside the gene matches. The CDR3 nucleotides are TGCAGTGCGGAGCGTAGGACTAGATTATACGAGCAGTACTTC. It codes for CSAERRTRLYEQYF.